The clone carrying this TCR beta chain has a count of ten or more. Its antigen is not known. This sample's time point: persistent/refractory GD, antithyroid drugs over 5 years with positive TRAb. Extracted RNA from PBMCs served as the source of the TCR library. CDR3-region Arm-PCR and iRepertoire HTBI primers produced the TCR beta libraries. In the authors' workflow: Looking across samples, the authors found 62 TRBV and 14 to 15 TRBJ segments. TCRdb independently ran MiXCR on the multiplex PCR reads; one entry per CDR3 protein. The V and J calls and clone size come from TCRdb's table, not from the authors' own analysis. The top ten hold approximately 14% of the sample, which has 350,000 to 500,000 distinct CDR3 sequences, 20% to 25% seen once. This sample is part of a study of regulatory T cells in long-lasting Graves disease. General study points: Persistent Graves' patients showed a TCR diversity that was lower than that of newly diagnosed ones.

V was pared by 6 bases and J by 0 bases, with 15 bases between. This CDR3 comprises 15 residues. V is TRBV12-3 or TRBV12-4 and J is TRBJ2-7; D is ambiguous. This TCR came from a female donor with Graves disease. This specimen was peripheral blood mononuclear cells (PBMCs), taken when the disease was refractory, from a patient treated with antithyroid drugs. The CDR3 is CASSPSDGLSYEQYF. CDR3 coding DNA: TGTGCCAGCAGCCCCTCGGACGGCCTCTCCTACGAGCAGTACTTC.